A single sample is the source of the 21 T cell receptor beta chains below, sequenced in a study of Ad26.COV2.S vaccination and SARS-CoV-2 variants. The data were produced by immunoSEQ multiplex PCR, yet TCRdb's version contains in-frame clones alone and is incomplete. The sample shows about 350,000 clones, approximately 90% of them seen only once. The specimen comprised peripheral blood, sampled after recovery from COVID-19. These receptors originate from a human donor who had recovered from COVID-19.

The rearrangement links TRBV19 to TRBJ2-7; TRBD1 is a possible D gene (6 bases). From germline, CDR1 is LNHDA and CDR2 SQIVND (reference sequence). Trimming stripped 1 base from V and 4 bases from J, with 14 bases between. The CDR3 length is 15 residues. The DNA for the CDR3 is TGTGCCAGTAGTATAGGGCCGACGGACAGATACGAGCAGTACTTC. Translation gives CASSIGPTDRYEQYF.

J is TRBJ1-6 and V is TRBV19, with 7 bases aligning to TRBD1. From germline, CDR1 is LNHDA and CDR2 SQIVND (reference sequence). With 7 bases clipped from V and 6 bases from J, the junction kept 6 bases outside the gene matches. This CDR3 has 14 residues. The chain's CDR3 is CASTEDRINSPLHF. In nucleotides, the CDR3 is TGTGCCAGTACTGAGGACAGGATTAATTCACCCCTCCACTTT.

This chain uses TRBV11-2 with TRBJ1-4; 7 bases map to TRBD1. J lost 0 bases, V lost 5 bases, and 6 bases had no gene match. Germline V lookup: CDR1 SGHAT, CDR2 FQNNGV. This CDR3 has 16 residues. CDR3 nucleotides: TGTGCCAGCAGCCGTCCCGGGACAGCAACTAATGAAAAACTGTTTTTT. Translation gives CASSRPGTATNEKLFF. Looking up the rest from reference TRBV11-2 and TRBJ1-4 gives the full variable domain: EAGVAQSPRYKIIEKRQSVAFWCNPISGHATLYWYQQILGQGPKLLIQFQNNGVVDDSQLPKDRFSAERLKGVDSTLKIQPAKLEDSAVYLCASSRPGTATNEKLFFGSGTQLSVL.

The chain combines TRBV5-1 with TRBJ1-5; weak D call: TRBD1 (6 bases). Trimming took off 0 bases at V and 3 bases at J, with 10 bases between the two ends. CDR1 is SGHRS and CDR2 is YFSETQ in the germline V gene. The CDR3 extends over 15 amino acids. This CDR3 is CASSLAGTFNQPQHF. DNA for the CDR3: TGCGCCAGCAGCTTGGCAGGGACATTCAATCAGCCCCAGCATTTT.

CDR3 sequence (DNA): TGTGCCACCCAGGCCACAGGGACGGAGACCCAGTACTTC. It codes for CATQATGTETQYF. This chain uses TRBV24-1 with TRBJ2-5; TRBD1 might be the D (6 bases). CDR1 KGHDR and CDR2 SFDVKD come from the germline V gene. V lost 9 bases, J lost 5 bases, and 15 bases lay in between. The CDR3 has 13 amino acids.

This clone was observed once. V gene TRBV3-1 (or the pseudogene TRBV3-2) combines with J gene TRBJ2-1; TRBD2 agrees at 8 bases. This CDR3 contains 16 residues. Germline loops: CDR1 LGHDT, CDR2 YNNKEL (reference sequence). J lost 8 bases, V lost 4 bases, and 13 bases had no gene match. The CDR3 spells CASSRLSGAKGDEQFF. CDR3 in DNA: TGTGCCAGCAGCCGGCTTAGCGGGGCGAAAGGGGATGAGCAGTTCTTC.

This clone was seen once. CDR3 nucleotide sequence: TGTGCCAGCAGCGTAGAAGGGGCGAACACCGGGGAGCTGTTTTTT. The encoded protein is CASSVEGANTGELFF. The V call is TRBV9, the J call TRBJ2-2, with D perhaps matching TRBD1 (5 bases). This CDR3 has 15 amino acids. The germline V and J ends were trimmed by 0 bases and 0 bases, with 6 bases remaining between them. The germline V gene encodes CDR1 SGDLS and CDR2 YYNGEE.

This chain uses TRBV12-5 with TRBJ2-7, with D maybe TRBD1 (5 bases). CDR1 and CDR2 from the germline V gene are LGHNT and FRNRAP. There are 17 residues in the CDR3. V was shortened by 0 bases and J by 3 bases, with 18 bases between the two germline ends. Here the CDR3 reads CASGLVGAGHALYEQYF. CDR3 sequence (DNA): TGTGCTAGTGGTTTGGTAGGGGCAGGTCATGCCCTCTACGAGCAGTACTTC.

The CDR3 DNA follows: TGTGCCAGCAGCCCTGGGACAGACCTATCTAGCAATCAGCCCCAGCATTTT. This translates into CASSPGTDLSSNQPQHF. V usage is TRBV11-2 and J usage is TRBJ1-5, with 7 bases aligning to TRBD1. V dropped 5 bases and J dropped 0; count of bases not matched to a gene: 10. Germline CDR1 and CDR2: SGHAT and FQNNGV. The CDR3 has 17 amino acids.

The CDR3 bases are TGTGCCAGCAGGCGGGAGACAGGGGAAAGCTCACCCCTCCACTTT. It specifies CASRRETGESSPLHF. The chain is built from TRBV6-1 and TRBJ1-6; 8 bases match TRBD1. The CDR3 length is 15 residues. Germline CDR1 and CDR2: MNHNS and SASEGT. V lost 6 bases and J lost 10; bases outside the gene matches: 11.

This clone came up a few times. CDR3: CASSPQGLSINSPLHF. The CDR3 coding sequence is TGCGCCAGCAGCCCACAGGGCCTCTCCATTAATTCACCCCTCCACTTT. J is TRBJ1-6 and V is TRBV4-1; the D gene is possibly TRBD1 (6 bases). Germline-derived CDR1 and CDR2 are MGHRA and YSYEKL. V gave up 4 bases and J gave up 6 bases, with 16 bases separating them. The CDR3 is 16 residues long.

The rearrangement links TRBV7-9 to TRBJ2-7; 11 bases line up with TRBD1. Trimming cost V 3 bases and J 4 bases; bases outside gene matches: 5. The CDR3 totals 15 residues. The germline gives CDR1 SEHNR, CDR2 FQNEAQ (reference sequence). The CDR3 loop reads CASSFRDRGLYEQYF. In nucleotides, the CDR3 is TGTGCCAGCAGCTTCCGGGACAGGGGGTTGTACGAGCAGTACTTC.

The chain uses TRBV7-9 and TRBJ2-7; D is unclear. The V end was cut by 1 base, the J end by 5 bases, with 3 bases between. CDR1 is SEHNR and CDR2 is FQNEAQ in the germline V gene (reference sequence). The length of the CDR3 is 11 residues. CDR3 nucleotide sequence: TGTGCCAGCAGCTTAGAGGACGAGCAGTACTTC. Its translation is CASSLEDEQYF.

The chain is built from TRBV11-2 and TRBJ2-2; a possible D gene is TRBD2 (6 bases). Germline V gene lookup returns CDR1 SGHAT and CDR2 FQNNGV. The V gene lost 7 bases and the J gene lost 0 bases, with 12 bases spanning the gap. The CDR3 loop spans 15 amino acids. The CDR3 sequence: CASKTSLTNTGELFF. In DNA form, the CDR3 reads TGTGCCAGCAAAACTAGCCTAACGAACACCGGGGAGCTGTTTTTT. Full variable domain (outside the CDR3, taken from reference TRBV11-2 and TRBJ2-2): EAGVAQSPRYKIIEKRQSVAFWCNPISGHATLYWYQQILGQGPKLLIQFQNNGVVDDSQLPKDRFSAERLKGVDSTLKIQPAKLEDSAVYLCASKTSLTNTGELFFGEGSRLTVL.

V and J are TRBV18 and TRBJ2-1; D not resolved. Trimming took 6 bases from V and 5 from J, leaving 8 bases between them. The CDR3 is 12 residues long. In germline, CDR1 is KGHSH, CDR2 LQKENI. CDR3: CASSGLNNEQFF. Written as DNA, the CDR3 is TGTGCCAGCTCCGGTCTAAACAATGAGCAGTTCTTC.

This chain links TRBV9 with TRBJ2-5; 12 positions agree with TRBD2. Germline CDR1 is SGDLS and CDR2 is YYNGEE. The CDR3 runs 17 residues. Germline trimming cut 0 bases from V and 5 bases from J; bases unmatched to any gene: 8. This chain's CDR3 is CASSVDPSGGAVETQYF. The CDR3, as DNA: TGTGCCAGCAGCGTAGATCCTAGCGGGGGGGCCGTGGAGACCCAGTACTTC.

The J gene is TRBJ2-7, the V gene TRBV7-8, with D maybe TRBD1 (5 bases). The CDR3 consists of 15 residues. Looked up from germline, CDR1 is SGHVS and CDR2 is FQNEAQ. Trimming pared 1 base from V and 1 base from J, leaving 11 bases between. Written as DNA, the CDR3 is TGTGCCAGCAGCTTAGTCCAGGGCGAATCCTACGAGCAGTACTTC. Amino acid sequence: CASSLVQGESYEQYF.

The chain employs TRBV20-1 and TRBJ2-1; D possibly corresponds to TRBD1 (5 bases). V lost 5 bases and J 8 bases, leaving 10 bases between the germline ends. Looked up from germline, CDR1 is DFQATT and CDR2 is SNEGSKA (reference sequence). The CDR3 extends over 11 amino acids. CDR3: CSAAQGDEQFF. The CDR3 DNA sequence: TGCAGTGCTGCTCAGGGCGATGAGCAGTTCTTC.

The chain couples TRBV5-4 to TRBJ2-1; D may be TRBD1 or TRBD2 (6 bases each). The CDR3 consists of 15 residues. CDR1 SGHNT and CDR2 YYREEE come from the germline V gene (reference sequence). Trimming took off 0 bases at V and 5 bases at J, with 12 bases between the two ends. The CDR3: CASSLEWGANNEQFF. The CDR3 bases are TGTGCCAGCAGCTTGGAGTGGGGGGCCAACAATGAGCAGTTCTTC.

This rearrangement joins TRBV5-5 to TRBJ1-2; D unresolved. The CDR3 length is 13 residues. Trimming took 3 bases from V and 4 from J, leaving 10 bases between them. The germline CDR1 and CDR2 sequences are SGHKS and YYEKEE (reference sequence). CDR3 loop: CASSSNGLYGYTF. The CDR3 DNA is TGTGCCAGCAGCTCTAATGGACTCTATGGCTACACCTTC. The full variable domain, rest sourced from reference TRBV5-5 and TRBJ1-2, is DAGVTQSPTHLIKTRGQQVTLRCSPISGHKSVSWYQQVLGQGPQFIFQYYEKEERGRGNFPDRFSARQFPNYSSELNVNALLLGDSALYLCASSSNGLYGYTFGSGTRLTVV.

V gene TRBV4-3 combines with J gene TRBJ2-7, with TRBD2 matching over 7 bases. The CDR3 consists of 19 residues. Germline trimming cut 4 bases from V and 2 bases from J; bases unmatched to any gene: 20. Germline V gene data show CDR1 as LGHNA and CDR2 as YSLEER. The CDR3: CASSPAANGGGRLAYEQYF. The CDR3 DNA reads TGCGCCAGCAGCCCAGCCGCCAATGGGGGAGGGAGACTCGCCTACGAGCAGTACTTC.